Listed here are 28 T cell receptor beta chains from one sample, sequenced in a study of persistence of HIV-infected CD4 T cells. The stimulus was an HIV-1 Gag 15-mer peptide pool, 0.9 to 1 ug/peptide/mL. CD40L-negative CD69-negative CD45RO-high memory CD4+ T cells were sorted as populations depleted of antigen-responding cells. These receptors have no known antigen. The immunoSEQ assay was version 4, run in survey mode. The repertoire was sequenced with immunoSEQ multiplex PCR; TCRdb's copy has only in-frame clones and lacks some. The sample has about 40,000 clones, approximately 80% seen once; the top ten hold 14%. The source material was CD4+ T cells sorted from PBMCs after 18-hour stimulation, sampled from a patient who received antiretroviral therapy. These TCRs come from an adult man with HIV who was CMV-seropositive.

The chain uses TRBV5-5 and TRBJ2-4; the match to TRBD1 covers 7 bases. CDR1 is SGHKS and CDR2 is YYEKEE in the germline V gene (reference sequence). The CDR3 has 14 residues. Unmatched junction bases numbered 6, after V lost 5 bases and J lost 4 bases. The CDR3 is CASSSGQLKNIQYF. Written as DNA, the CDR3 is TGTGCCAGCAGTTCGGGACAGTTGAAAAACATTCAGTACTTC.

The chain links TRBV12-3 or TRBV12-4 to TRBJ1-2, with D tentatively TRBD1 (6 bases). Trimming stripped 5 bases from V and 8 bases from J, with 15 bases between. The CDR3 totals 13 residues. The CDR3 bases are TGTGCCAGCAGTCCTCCGGGGAGGGGGGGCTACACCTTC. This translates into CASSPPGRGGYTF.

The chain links TRBV5-1 to TRBJ1-1; D ambiguous. The CDR3 spans 14 residues. V lost 0 bases and J lost 1, with 7 bases in between. Germline-derived CDR1 and CDR2 are SGHRS and YFSETQ. The CDR3 reads CASSLVMGNTEAFF. The DNA of the CDR3 is TGCGCCAGCAGCTTGGTCATGGGGAACACTGAAGCTTTCTTT.

The chain combines TRBV6-4 with TRBJ2-6, with unresolved D. Trimming cost V 8 bases and J 1 base, with 9 bases left between them. The CDR3 has 14 amino acids. CDR1 and CDR2 from the germline V gene are MRHNA and SNTAGT. CDR3 residues: CASALMSGANVLTF. CDR3 nucleotide sequence: TGTGCCAGCGCCCTAATGTCTGGGGCCAACGTCCTGACTTTC.

The chain couples TRBV7-9 to TRBJ2-1; weak D call: TRBD2 (6 bases). This CDR3 has 15 amino acids. In germline, CDR1 is SEHNR, CDR2 FQNEAQ (reference sequence). V lost 5 bases to trimming and J lost 2 bases, with 13 bases between them. CDR3 in amino acids: CASSTSGSAYNEQFF. CDR3 in DNA: TGTGCCAGCAGCACCAGCGGGTCCGCCTACAATGAGCAGTTCTTC.

J is TRBJ2-3 and V is TRBV28; D is possibly TRBD2 (6 bases). The CDR3 runs to 14 residues. Germline loops: CDR1 MDHEN, CDR2 SYDVKM. Trimming took off 6 bases at V and 3 bases at J, with 13 bases between the two ends. This CDR3 is CASSRLVGTDTQYF. The CDR3 coding sequence is TGTGCCAGCAGCCGACTAGTGGGGACAGATACGCAGTATTTT.

The chain couples TRBV27 to TRBJ1-4, with 8 bases matching TRBD1. This CDR3 spans 17 amino acids. J gave up 6 bases and V 0 bases, and 9 bases lay outside the gene matches. CDR1 and CDR2 from the germline V gene are MNHEY and SMNVEV (reference sequence). The CDR3 sequence is CASSLSWQGAWDEKLFF. Here the CDR3 DNA reads TGTGCCAGCAGTTTATCGTGGCAGGGGGCATGGGATGAAAAACTGTTTTTT.

This clone was seen a handful of times. The V gene is TRBV2, the J gene TRBJ1-1; tentatively, D is TRBD1 (5 bases). V was clipped by 8 bases and J by 1 base, with 11 bases between them. The CDR3 runs 13 residues. Germline V gene lookup returns CDR1 SNHLY and CDR2 FYNNEI. DNA for the CDR3: TGTGCCAGCGGGACGGTAGCGAACACTGAAGCTTTCTTT. Protein product: CASGTVANTEAFF.

The chain recombines TRBV2 with TRBJ2-1; D perhaps matches TRBD2 (5 bases). V lost 5 bases to trimming and J lost 7 bases, with 18 bases between them. Germline V CDR1 and CDR2: SNHLY, FYNNEI. CDR3 length: 15 amino acids. CDR3 DNA: TGTGCCAGCAGTAAGGAGGCCACCCGTTCGAATGAGCAGTTCTTC. This encodes CASSKEATRSNEQFF.

V is TRBV7-2 and J is TRBJ1-1; D is ambiguous. In germline, CDR1 is SGHTA, CDR2 FQGNSA. The CDR3 totals 13 residues. The V end was cut by 6 bases, the J end by 6 bases, with 14 bases between. CDR3 DNA sequence: TGTGCCAGCAGGAGCAGTCCACACTCTGAAGCTTTCTTT. This translates into CASRSSPHSEAFF.

This clone appeared once. The chain has TRBV4-1 and TRBJ1-1; 9 bases agree with TRBD1. Germline values: CDR1 MGHRA, CDR2 YSYEKL. The CDR3 runs 15 residues. The junction had 11 bases not matched to a gene; V was cut back by 5 bases and J by 7 bases. This chain's CDR3 is CASSTTGTGSNEAFF. The CDR3 region has the DNA TGCGCCAGCAGCACTACCGGGACAGGGAGTAATGAAGCTTTCTTT.

The chain combines TRBV6-2 or TRBV6-3 with TRBJ2-2; TRBD2 matches at 9 bases. The CDR3 totals 16 residues. Germline CDR1 reads MNHEY; CDR2 reads SVGEGT. Losses at the gene ends were 0 bases for V and 6 bases for J; bases not matched to a gene: 5. This CDR3 is CASSYSYAGGPGELFF. For the CDR3, the DNA is TGTGCCAGCAGTTACTCGTACGCGGGGGGGCCCGGGGAGCTGTTTTTT.

This clone showed up just once. The chain combines TRBV6-5 with TRBJ2-3; no definite D call. CDR1 and CDR2 (germline): MNHEY, SVGAGI. This CDR3 comprises 15 residues. Trimming stripped 0 bases from V and 2 bases from J, with 9 bases between. This chain's CDR3 is CASSYSTGITDTQYF. The CDR3 DNA reads as TGTGCCAGCAGTTACTCGACCGGTATCACAGATACGCAGTATTTT.

This clone has just a few counts. The V and J genes are TRBV5-1 and TRBJ2-2, with 8 nucleotides matching TRBD1. Germline V gene data show CDR1 as SGHRS and CDR2 as YFSETQ. This CDR3 is 15 amino acids long. Trimming cost V 4 bases and J 4 bases; bases outside gene matches: 6. This CDR3 is CASSIRTGSTGELFF. As DNA, the CDR3 is TGCGCCAGCAGCATACGGACAGGGAGCACCGGGGAGCTGTTTTTT.

The CDR3 DNA reads as TGTGCCAGTAGTTTACAAGACCCGGTTTACAATGAGCAGTTCTTC. It yields the protein CASSLQDPVYNEQFF. J is TRBJ2-1 and V is TRBV19; D unresolved. V was trimmed by 5 bases and J by 4 bases, leaving 15 bases between them. The CDR3 is 15 amino acids. From germline, CDR1 is LNHDA and CDR2 SQIVND (reference sequence).

CDR3 DNA sequence: TGCGCCAGCAGCTTGATAGGAACTGAAGCTTTCTTT. It codes for CASSLIGTEAFF. The chain recombines TRBV5-1 with TRBJ1-1, with D uncertain. The ends were cut back, 1 base at V and 5 bases at J, with 6 bases in the middle. Germline values: CDR1 SGHRS, CDR2 YFSETQ. The CDR3 runs 12 residues.

The chain combines TRBV4-3 with TRBJ1-5; no clear D. The germline CDR1 and CDR2 sequences are LGHNA and YSLEER. Deletions cut 0 bases from V and 5 bases from J, with 5 bases between. The CDR3 totals 13 residues. CDR3 sequence reads: CASSQDLYQPQHF. The DNA of the CDR3 is TGCGCCAGCAGCCAAGATTTATATCAGCCCCAGCATTTT.

The rearrangement uses TRBV7-9 and TRBJ1-5; 11 nucleotides match TRBD1. Trimming took 5 bases from V and 5 from J; bases not matched to a gene: 11. Germline assignment: CDR1 SEHNR and CDR2 FQNEAQ (reference sequence). CDR3 length: 17 residues. In nucleotides, the CDR3 is TGTGCCAGCAGCCCGACGGGACAGGGGGTAGGTTATCAGCCCCAGCATTTT. This translates into CASSPTGQGVGYQPQHF.

The rearrangement links TRBV5-1 to TRBJ2-1, with 12 positions matching TRBD2. The germline V gene has CDR1 SGHRS and CDR2 YFSETQ. CDR3 length equals 16 residues. The ends lost 2 bases at V and 5 bases at J; junction bases unmatched: 5. The CDR3 sequence: CASSFTSGGPHNEQFF. CDR3 DNA: TGCGCCAGCAGCTTCACTAGCGGGGGGCCCCACAATGAGCAGTTCTTC.

V gene TRBV20-1 combines with J gene TRBJ1-2; D is unclear. The CDR3 is 11 amino acids. Trimming took 5 bases from V and 8 from J, leaving 12 bases between them. Germline CDR1 reads DFQATT; CDR2 reads SNEGSKA (reference sequence). The CDR3 DNA reads TGCAGTGCTTTGGACCCCCGGGGCTACACCTTC. Translation: CSALDPRGYTF.

V gene TRBV7-2 combines with J gene TRBJ1-1; 7 bases line up with TRBD1. V trimming: 5 bases; J trimming: 4 bases; junction bases outside the gene matches: 7. This CDR3 has 14 amino acids. CDR1 is SGHTA, CDR2 FQGNSA, per germline. The CDR3 here is CASSPGTVATEAFF. The CDR3 nucleotides read TGTGCCAGCAGCCCCGGGACAGTAGCCACTGAAGCTTTCTTT.

This chain uses TRBV6-5 with TRBJ2-3; D is unclear. V lost 6 bases to trimming and J lost 1 base, with 5 bases between them. Germline V gene sequence: CDR1 MNHEY, CDR2 SVGAGI. The CDR3 has 12 residues. In nucleotides, the CDR3 is TGTGCCAGCAGAAAGGGCACAGATACGCAGTATTTT. Protein sequence: CASRKGTDTQYF.

The chain is built from TRBV5-1 and TRBJ2-3; D is perhaps TRBD1 or TRBD2 (5 bases each). The CDR3 totals 14 residues. Trimming shortened V by 3 bases and J by 4 bases, and 12 bases separated the two germline ends. CDR1 is SGHRS and CDR2 is YFSETQ in the germline V gene. The CDR3 bases are TGCGCCAGCAGCTGGGGACGACTCGCAGATACGCAGTATTTT. Translating it yields CASSWGRLADTQYF.

Comments on this clone: One end of the junction does not line up with germline, which may come from a read error. The chain joins TRBV28 to TRBJ1-2; TRBD1 aligns across 9 bases. CDR3 length equals 13 residues. From germline, CDR1 is MDHEN and CDR2 SYDVKM. CDR3 protein: CASSLVGTGRELF. The CDR3 nucleotides are TGTGCCAGCAGTTTAGTTGGGACAGGGCGGGAGCTCTTC.

This chain links TRBV27 with TRBJ1-2, with a possible D match to TRBD1 (6 bases). The germline CDR1 and CDR2 sequences are MNHEY and SMNVEV (reference sequence). The length of the CDR3 is 16 residues. V lost 4 bases and J lost 4, with 19 bases in between. The CDR3 sequence: CASSSQGTRAGYGYTF. The CDR3 DNA reads TGTGCCAGCAGTTCGCAAGGGACACGGGCTGGCTATGGCTACACCTTC.

The chain is built from TRBV6-5 and TRBJ1-2; D ambiguous. The CDR3 runs to 13 residues. The V gene's germline CDR1 is MNHEY and CDR2 SVGAGI. V was trimmed by 0 bases and J by 4 bases, leaving 6 bases between them. The CDR3 spells CASSYSNSYGYTF. CDR3 coding DNA: TGTGCCAGCAGTTACTCGAACAGCTATGGCTACACCTTC.

This clone was recorded a few times. This chain joins TRBV18 and TRBJ1-2, with a tentative D call TRBD1 (5 bases). This CDR3 contains 16 residues. Trimming left V 5 bases short and J 0 bases short, with 16 bases between. Germline loops: CDR1 KGHSH, CDR2 LQKENI. In nucleotides, the CDR3 is TGTGCCAGCTCAAAGGAGACAGCCACCTCTAACTATGGCTACACCTTC. Protein product: CASSKETATSNYGYTF.

The chain links TRBV18 to TRBJ1-1; 8 bases are shared with TRBD1. V trimming: 2 bases; J trimming: 6 bases; junction bases outside the gene matches: 8. CDR3 length: 15 amino acids. Germline CDR1 KGHSH, CDR2 LQKENI. CDR3 protein: CASSPSAGGEAEAFF. DNA for the CDR3: TGTGCCAGCTCACCATCGGCAGGGGGCGAGGCTGAAGCTTTCTTT.